This T cell receptor beta chain was observed in a study of shared clonotypes between healthy human individuals. Assay used: immunoSEQ multiplex PCR; TCRdb lists only in-frame clones, some missing. The table has about half a million clones, roughly 80% seen once. This clone was counted a few times. In germline, CDR1 is SGHRS, CDR2 YFSETQ. This CDR3 spans 14 amino acids. V lost 0 bases and J 2 bases, leaving 9 bases between the germline ends. This TCR derives from a woman aged 40 to 49 in good health. Some clones in this sample may be carry-over from other donors' samples. The sequencing sample was made of PBMCs. The V gene is TRBV5-1, the J gene TRBJ2-7; D uncertain. This CDR3 reads CASSLEADAYEQYF. CDR3 nucleotides: TGCGCCAGCAGCTTGGAGGCAGACGCCTACGAGCAGTACTTC.